Described below is a single TCR beta chain sequence and its context. TCRdb re-analysed the 5' RACE reads in MiXCR, keeping a single row per CDR3 protein. The sample includes under 70,000 distinct CDR3 sequences, approximately 14% of them seen just once. The V gene's germline CDR1 is SNHLY and CDR2 FYNNEI. The CDR3 runs 12 residues. With 5 bases clipped from V and 15 bases from J, the junction kept 8 bases outside the gene matches. The sample originates from a study of T cells of healthy individuals. The TCR was taken from a human donor in good health. The gene calls are TRBV2 and TRBJ2-1, with 9 bases identical to TRBD2. Here the CDR3 DNA reads TGTGCCAGCAGTATCCGTCTAGCGGGGTTGTTCTTC. It specifies CASSIRLAGLFF.